Following are 16 T cell receptor beta chains from one sample sequenced in a study of T cell responses to AZD1222 COVID-19 vaccine. Sequencing used immunoSEQ multiplex PCR; TCRdb keeps in-frame clones, though not all of them. The sample consists of approximately 140,000 clones, around 90% of them appearing once. The sequencing here drew on peripheral blood, taken 28 days after the second dose of the MenACWY control vaccine. These receptors were obtained from an adult who received the MenACWY meningococcal vaccine as a control.

This sequence joins TRBV30 and TRBJ1-5; D is unclear. V shed 3 bases and J shed 4 bases, with 10 bases lying between them. The CDR3 consists of 13 residues. Germline CDR1 GTSNPN, CDR2 SVGIG (reference sequence). DNA for the CDR3: TGTGCCTGGAGGAGTCTCTCTAATCAGCCCCAGCATTTT. Its translation is CAWRSLSNQPQHF.

The chain is built from TRBV25-1 and TRBJ1-6; D might be TRBD1 (6 bases). Trimming cost V 4 bases and J 8 bases, with 15 bases left between them. Germline-derived CDR1 and CDR2 are MGHDK and SYGVNS. The CDR3 loop spans 15 amino acids. The CDR3 loop is CASSGIGQTYSPLHF. In DNA form, the CDR3 reads TGTGCCAGCAGTGGAATAGGACAGACTTATTCACCCCTCCACTTT.

The chain couples TRBV18 to TRBJ2-1, with TRBD2 matching over 9 bases. Germline V gene sequence: CDR1 KGHSH, CDR2 LQKENI. CDR3 length equals 14 residues. With 4 bases clipped from V and 8 bases from J, the junction kept 6 bases outside the gene matches. The CDR3 is CASSLAGVGDEQFF. The CDR3 DNA reads TGTGCCAGCTCACTAGCGGGAGTCGGTGATGAGCAGTTCTTC.

The chain has TRBV6-6 and TRBJ1-5; perhaps TRBD1 as D (5 bases). Trimming cost V 8 bases and J 3 bases, with 11 bases left between them. This CDR3 has 13 amino acids. Germline assignment: CDR1 MNHNY and CDR2 SVGAGI (reference sequence). This CDR3 reads CASGTGTNQPQHF. The CDR3 coding sequence is TGTGCCAGCGGAACAGGTACCAATCAGCCCCAGCATTTT.

The V call is TRBV3-1 (or the pseudogene TRBV3-2), the J call TRBJ2-7; 7 bases align to TRBD2. CDR1 is LGHDT, CDR2 YNNKEL, per germline (reference sequence). This CDR3 contains 14 residues. The V and J ends lost 8 bases and 5 bases, in that order; junction bases with no gene match: 12. The CDR3 sequence: CASAGGGPPHEQYF. CDR3 nucleotides: TGTGCCAGCGCTGGGGGAGGGCCACCCCACGAGCAGTACTTC.

The chain uses TRBV5-8 and TRBJ2-1; the match to TRBD2 covers 10 bases. J was trimmed by 7 bases and V by 2 bases; bases with no gene match: 6. The CDR3 is 15 residues long. Per the germline V gene, CDR1 is SGHTS and CDR2 is YDEGEE. The CDR3 nucleotides read TGTGCCAGCAGCTTTCCTAGCGGGAGTTGGAATGAGCAGTTCTTC. Encoded protein: CASSFPSGSWNEQFF.

The chain combines TRBV25-1 with TRBJ2-3; D call uncertain. The CDR3 length is 16 residues. Germline CDR1 reads MGHDK; CDR2 reads SYGVNS. V was shortened by 1 base and J by 0 bases, with 11 bases between the two germline ends. CDR3 region: CASSELILSSTDTQYF. Here the CDR3 DNA reads TGTGCCAGCAGTGAATTGATCCTTTCCAGCACAGATACGCAGTATTTT. Variable domain in full (rest from reference TRBV25-1 and TRBJ2-3): EADIYQTPRYLVIGTGKKITLECSQTMGHDKMYWYQQDPGMELHLIHYSYGVNSTEKGDLSSESTVSRIRTEHFPLTLESARPSHTSQYLCASSELILSSTDTQYFGPGTRLTVL.

The V and J genes are TRBV3-1 (or the pseudogene TRBV3-2) and TRBJ2-7, with D possibly TRBD1 on 6 matching bases. CDR3 length: 13 residues. Trimming removed 1 base at V and 6 bases at J, with 10 bases between. Per the germline V gene, CDR1 is LGHDT and CDR2 is YNNKEL (reference sequence). CDR3 nucleotides: TGTGCCAGCAGCCAAGTTCAGGGGCTCGAGCAGTACTTC. Translating it yields CASSQVQGLEQYF.

The chain links TRBV7-9 to TRBJ1-3; no clear D. The CDR3 loop spans 13 amino acids. The V gene's germline CDR1 is SEHNR and CDR2 FQNEAQ (reference sequence). V shed 5 bases and J shed 4 bases, with 9 bases lying between them. For the CDR3, the DNA is TGTGCCAGCAGCCCGACGTCGGGAAACACCATATATTTT. It translates to CASSPTSGNTIYF.

The J gene is TRBJ1-5, the V gene TRBV5-1, with D maybe TRBD1 (6 bases). This CDR3 comprises 15 residues. V was pared by 0 bases and J by 7 bases, with 14 bases between. The germline gives CDR1 SGHRS, CDR2 YFSETQ. This CDR3 reads CASSLGQPGGQPQHF. The DNA for the CDR3 is TGCGCCAGCAGCTTGGGACAGCCGGGGGGCCAGCCCCAGCATTTT.

The J gene is TRBJ2-2, the V gene TRBV6-2 or TRBV6-3, with D possibly matching TRBD1 (5 bases). V dropped 2 bases and J dropped 9 bases, with 10 bases sitting between them. Germline loops: CDR1 MNHEY, CDR2 SVGEGT. The CDR3 is 13 amino acids. CDR3 nucleotides: TGTGCCAGCAGTTACCCAGGGTTTCGGGAGCTGTTTTTT. Translating it yields CASSYPGFRELFF.

This chain links TRBV10-1 with TRBJ2-1, with 12 bases fitting TRBD2. CDR1 is WNHNN and CDR2 is SYGVQD in the germline V gene (reference sequence). This CDR3 contains 15 residues. V gave up 5 bases and J gave up 6 bases; unmatched junction bases: 5. The DNA of the CDR3 is TGCGCCAGCAGTCAGACTAGCGGGAGTTTCAATGAGCAGTTCTTC. Its protein product is CASSQTSGSFNEQFF.

The CDR3 DNA reads TGCGCCAGCAGCCAAGAAACCGGGACCCACTCCTACAATGAGCAGTTCTTC. Translation: CASSQETGTHSYNEQFF. The J gene is TRBJ2-1, the V gene TRBV4-1; D may correspond to TRBD1 or TRBD2 (5 bases each). This CDR3 is 17 amino acids long. V was pared by 0 bases and J by 0 bases, with 12 bases between. The germline V gene encodes CDR1 MGHRA and CDR2 YSYEKL.

This rearrangement joins TRBV5-1 to TRBJ2-7; the match to TRBD1 covers 8 bases. The CDR3 sequence is 17 residues long. CDR1 is SGHRS, CDR2 YFSETQ, per germline. The junction had 12 bases not matched to a gene; V was cut back by 1 base and J by 3 bases. The CDR3 sequence: CASSLFSGGSSHYEQYF. CDR3 sequence (DNA): TGCGCCAGCAGCTTGTTTTCAGGGGGCTCATCCCACTACGAGCAGTACTTC.

V usage is TRBV9 and J usage is TRBJ2-2, with 7 bases aligning to TRBD1. This CDR3 is built from 15 residues. Germline V CDR1 and CDR2: SGDLS, YYNGEE. V trimming: 3 bases; J trimming: 4 bases; junction bases outside the gene matches: 6. As DNA, the CDR3 is TGTGCCAGCAGCGAAGGGACAGCCGTCACCGGGGAGCTGTTTTTT. It specifies CASSEGTAVTGELFF.

This clone was recorded a few times. This chain connects TRBV30 to TRBJ1-1, with D possibly matching TRBD1 (6 bases). Germline-derived CDR1 and CDR2 are GTSNPN and SVGIG (reference sequence). V was trimmed by 5 bases and J by 1 base, leaving 17 bases between them. The CDR3 is 15 residues long. CDR3 DNA: TGTGCCTGGGTGATGCCGGGACAAAGGAACACTGAAGCTTTCTTT. This gives the protein CAWVMPGQRNTEAFF. The full variable domain, in which reference TRBV30 and TRBJ1-1 provide the parts outside the CDR3, is SQTIHQWPATLVQPVGSPLSLECTVEGTSNPNLYWYRQAAGRGLQLLFYSVGIGQISSEVPQNLSASRPQDRQFILSSKKLLLSDSGFYLCAWVMPGQRNTEAFFGQGTRLTVV.